This T cell receptor (beta chain) came from a study of identical twins. This clonotype was seen only a few times. Its antigen remains unidentified. Template switching created a universal primer site, and the cDNA included unique molecular identifiers. TCRdb independently ran MiXCR on the 5' RACE reads; one entry per CDR3 protein. The table lists about 1.7 million distinct CDR3 sequences, roughly 35% of them singletons. Overall study results and limits: There was more out-of-frame TCR alpha sharing in monozygotic twins than models estimated.

This CDR3 has 16 residues. Germline values: CDR1 MNHEY, CDR2 SMNVEV (reference sequence). V lost 3 bases and J lost 3, with 16 bases in between. The chain joins TRBV27 to TRBJ2-3; maybe TRBD2 (6 bases). Source material: cord blood. The TCR originated in a newborn girl in good health. DNA for the CDR3: TGTGCCAGCAGTTTCCACGGGTTGGCGGGGACAGATACGCAGTATTTT. Translation gives CASSFHGLAGTDTQYF.